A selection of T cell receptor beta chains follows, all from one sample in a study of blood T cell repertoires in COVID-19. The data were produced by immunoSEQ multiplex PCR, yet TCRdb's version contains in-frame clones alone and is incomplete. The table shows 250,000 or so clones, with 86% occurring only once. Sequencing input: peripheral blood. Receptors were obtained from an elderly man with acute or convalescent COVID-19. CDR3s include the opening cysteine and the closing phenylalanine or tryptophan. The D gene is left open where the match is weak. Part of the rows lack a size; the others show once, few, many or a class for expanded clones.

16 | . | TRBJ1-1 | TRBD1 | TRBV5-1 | TGCGCCAGCAGATCGTCTCAGGGGGCCATCTCCCCTGAAGCTTTCTTT | CASRSSQGAISPEAFF
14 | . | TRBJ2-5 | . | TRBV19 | TGTGCCAGTAGTATAGGGGGCCGAGAGGTAACCCAGTACTTC | CASSIGGREVTQYF
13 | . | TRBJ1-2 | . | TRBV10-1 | TGCGCCAGCAGTGAGTCGGGGGGCTATGGCTACACCTTC | CASSESGGYGYTF
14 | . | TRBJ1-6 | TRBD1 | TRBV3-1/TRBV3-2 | TGTGCCAGCAGTCGACAGGGAGACAATTCACCCCTCCACTTT | CASSRQGDNSPLHF
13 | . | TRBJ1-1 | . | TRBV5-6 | TGTGCCAGCAGCTTGACAGGGAGCACTGAAGCTTTCTTT | CASSLTGSTEAFF
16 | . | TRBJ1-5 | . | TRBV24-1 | TGTGCCACCAGTGATCCCTCGGTGAATAGCAATCAGCCCCAGCATTTT | CATSDPSVNSNQPQHF
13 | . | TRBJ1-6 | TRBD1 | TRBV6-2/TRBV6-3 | TGTGCCAGCAGCCTATCGGGACAGGGGCCCCTCCACTTT | CASSLSGQGPLHF
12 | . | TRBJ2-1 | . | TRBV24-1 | TGTGCCACCGGACAGTCATACAATGAGCAGTTCTTC | CATGQSYNEQFF
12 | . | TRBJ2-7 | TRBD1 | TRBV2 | TGTGCCAGCGGGACAGCTCCTTACGAGCAGTACTTC | CASGTAPYEQYF
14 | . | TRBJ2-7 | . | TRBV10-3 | TGTGCCATCACAGAGAAGGGGTCCTCCTACGAGCAGTACTTC | CAITEKGSSYEQYF
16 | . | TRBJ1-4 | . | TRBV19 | TGTGCCAGTAGTATATTACAGGGCCTGGGGAGTGGAAAACTGTTTTTT | CASSILQGLGSGKLFF
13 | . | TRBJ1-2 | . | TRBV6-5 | TGTGCCAGTCACGAACAGCCCGTCTATGGCTACACCTTC | CASHEQPVYGYTF
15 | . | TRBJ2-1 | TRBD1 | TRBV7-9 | TGTGCCAGCAGCACCCGGGACAGAAATTACAATGAGCAGTTCTTC | CASSTRDRNYNEQFF
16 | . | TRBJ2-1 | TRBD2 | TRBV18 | TGTGCCAGCTCTCGACTAGCGGGAGACATCTACAATGAGCAGTTCTTC | CASSRLAGDIYNEQFF
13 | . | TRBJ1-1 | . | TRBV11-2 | TGTGCCAGCAGCTTTAGGGGGAACACTGAAGCTTTCTTT | CASSFRGNTEAFF
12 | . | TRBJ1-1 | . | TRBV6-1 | TGTGCCAGCAGTAGGCACAGGGATGAAGCTTTCTTT | CASSRHRDEAFF
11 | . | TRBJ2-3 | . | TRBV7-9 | TGTGCCAGCAGCCCGCGGGATACGCAGTATTTT | CASSPRDTQYF
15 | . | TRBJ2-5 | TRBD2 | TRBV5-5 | TGTGCCAGCAGCTTCCAGCGGGGGGGCCCAGAGACCCAGTACTTC | CASSFQRGGPETQYF
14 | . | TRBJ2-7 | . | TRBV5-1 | TGCGCCAGCAGCTTGGAGGGGATAACCTACGAGCAGTACTTC | CASSLEGITYEQYF
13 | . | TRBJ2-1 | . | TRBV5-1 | TGCGCCAGCAGCTTGAACTATCGCAATGAGCAGTTCTTC | CASSLNYRNEQFF
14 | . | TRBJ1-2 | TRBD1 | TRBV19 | TGTGCCAGTATTACCACAGGGGCTAGCTATGGCTACACCTTC | CASITTGASYGYTF
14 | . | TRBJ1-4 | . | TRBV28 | TGTGCCAGCAGTTTTACCGGGGGAGGTGAAAAACTGTTTTTT | CASSFTGGGEKLFF
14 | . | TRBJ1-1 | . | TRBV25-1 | TGTGCCAGCAGTGATTGGGCAGGGGCCCTTCAAGCTTTCTTT | CASSDWAGALQAFF
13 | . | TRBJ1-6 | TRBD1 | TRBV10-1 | TGCGCCAGCACTTCGGACAGGTTTTCACCCCTCCACTTT | CASTSDRFSPLHF
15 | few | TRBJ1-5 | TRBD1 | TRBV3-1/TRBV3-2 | TGTGCCAGCAGCCAAGCGGGACAGGGCAATCAGCCCCAGCATTTT | CASSQAGQGNQPQHF
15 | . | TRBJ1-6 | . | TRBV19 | TGTGCCAGTAGCAACCAGGGGTCCTATAATTCACCCCTCCACTTT | CASSNQGSYNSPLHF
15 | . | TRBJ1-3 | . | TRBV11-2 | TGTGCCAGCAGCGCTTTGGGGGGTTTCGGAAACACCATATATTTT | CASSALGGFGNTIYF